This TCR beta chain was sequenced during a study of early T cells in non-severe SARS-CoV-2 infection. In its sample, this clonotype was seen many times. Its antigen is not identified. Notes on the study in general: Database matching using VDJdb favored anti-spike CD8 responses, with private and CD4 specificities left missing.

Individual cDNA molecules received unique molecular identifiers during library preparation. TCRdb independently ran MiXCR on the 5' RACE reads; one entry per CDR3 protein. The table lists fewer than 80,000 distinct CDR3 sequences, around 11% of them singletons. This CDR3 contains 11 residues. Germline assignment: CDR1 LGHDT and CDR2 YNNKEL (reference sequence). V lost 7 bases and J lost 8, with 11 bases in between. The source of this sequence is an adult who was a healthcare worker with PCR-confirmed SARS-CoV-2 infection or an uninfected control (not recorded which). The chain recombines TRBV3-1 with TRBJ1-2, with D unresolved. Sequenced here: whole blood, sampled at baseline. The CDR3 protein is CASTRGTGYTF. The CDR3 DNA is TGTGCCAGCACGCGGGGAACGGGCTACACCTTC. Full variable domain (missing parts from reference TRBV3-1 and TRBJ1-2): DTAVSQTPKYLVTQMGNDKSIKCEQNLGHDTMYWYKQDSKKFLKIMFSYNNKELIINETVPNRFSPKSPDKAHLNLHINSLELGDSAVYFCASTRGTGYTFGSGTRLTVV.